This TCR beta chain was sequenced in a study of cytomegalovirus exposure and HLA in healthy donors. Germline CDR1 MNHNS, CDR2 SASEGT. Unmatched junction bases numbered 6, after V lost 1 base and J lost 7 bases. The CDR3 totals 15 residues. PCR primers comprised 60 Vbeta and 13 Jbeta primers. Sequenced by immunoSEQ multiplex PCR; TCRdb stores in-frame clones only, minus some. The table has some 220,000 clones, more than 75% seen once. Comment on this clone: Its antigen remains unknown.

Study observations and caveats: Later on, an analysis showed TCR association rates differing by HLA locus, with DRB1 the most and HLA-C the fewest. A few of the chains that were CMV-associated were confirmed in vitro to be specific for CMV antigens.

The TCR was taken from a girl aged 2 to 10 in good health and CMV-seronegative. The gene calls are TRBV6-1 and TRBJ1-4, with 7 bases aligning to TRBD1. Sequenced material: PBMCs. CDR3 sequence reads: CASSEDDRAVEKLFF. CDR3 coding DNA: TGTGCCAGCAGTGAAGACGACAGGGCGGTTGAAAAACTGTTTTTT.